This T cell receptor beta chain appears in the sequencing data of a study of T cell responses to AZD1222 COVID-19 vaccine. Study-wide background: Analyses pooled second doses at about 4 or about 12 weeks. Study outcomes and limitations: Mostly white British, mostly female donors; authors suggested clonal diversity may be underestimated.

A note on this clone: Its matching antigen is unknown.

Profiled with immunoSEQ multiplex PCR; TCRdb holds only in-frame clones, not every one. The repertoire holds about 110,000 clones, with roughly 90% as singletons. The sample consisted of peripheral blood, taken on day 0 of AZD1222 vaccination. The sequence came from an adult in good health.

The CDR3 loop is CASSLAYSPLHF. Written as DNA, the CDR3 is TGTGCCAGCAGCTTGGCGTATTCACCCCTCCACTTT. The V gene is TRBV11-2, the J gene TRBJ1-6, with D uncertain. The ends were cut back, 3 bases at V and 8 bases at J, with 5 bases in the middle. The CDR3 has 12 amino acids. Germline V lookup: CDR1 SGHAT, CDR2 FQNNGV.